Below, 9 T cell receptor beta chains from the same sample are listed, as sequenced in a study of cytomegalovirus exposure and HLA in healthy donors. The PCR used 60 Vbeta and 13 Jbeta primers. Here immunoSEQ multiplex PCR was the method, and the copy in TCRdb shows in-frame clones only, minus some. The sample carries some 190,000 clones, approximately 80% recorded once. Sequencing was performed on PBMCs. Receptor source: a boy aged 2 to 10 in good health and CMV-seronegative.

The rearrangement joins TRBV2 to TRBJ2-4, with a tentative D call TRBD1 (5 bases). The CDR3 totals 13 residues. Deletions cut 6 bases from V and 9 bases from J, with 15 bases between. Germline V gene data show CDR1 as SNHLY and CDR2 as FYNNEI. The CDR3 nucleotides read TGTGCCAGCAGCGCCGTCAGGGTTGCCATTCAGTACTTC. It codes for CASSAVRVAIQYF. Using reference TRBV2 and TRBJ2-4 for the parts outside the CDR3, the full variable domain is EPEVTQTPSHQVTQMGQEVILRCVPISNHLYFYWYRQILGQKVEFLVSFYNNEISEKSEIFDDQFSVERPDGSNFTLKIRSTKLEDSAMYFCASSAVRVAIQYFGAGTRLSVL.

In this sample, this clone turned up a few times. V usage is TRBV5-4 and J usage is TRBJ2-5, with 8 bases lining up with TRBD2. The J call is uncertain, as TRBJ2-7 better fits the DNA end. Looked up from germline, CDR1 is SGHNT and CDR2 is YYREEE (reference sequence). The CDR3 sequence is 13 residues long. As DNA, the CDR3 is TGTGCCACCCAGTTAGCGGGAACCTACGAGCAGTACTTC. It encodes CATQLAGTYEQYF.

The J gene is TRBJ2-2, the V gene TRBV7-3; D gene uncertain. The CDR3 covers 14 residues. Germline V gene sequence: CDR1 SGHTA, CDR2 FQGTGA. Trimming left V 0 bases short and J 4 bases short, with 6 bases between. The chain's CDR3 is CASSLTRTTGELFF. The CDR3 DNA reads as TGTGCCAGCAGCTTAACGCGAACCACCGGGGAGCTGTTTTTT.

About this clone itself: The sample contains more than one DNA sequence encoding this CDR3. CDR3 nucleotides: TGCGCCAGCAGTGGTCGGGTGTCCGGGGAGCTGTTTTTT. It codes for CASSGRVSGELFF. The chain has TRBV10-1 and TRBJ2-2; D ambiguous. CDR1 is WNHNN and CDR2 is SYGVQD in the germline V gene (reference sequence). The CDR3 contains 13 residues. Trimming took off 4 bases at V and 6 bases at J, with 9 bases between the two ends.

The chain joins TRBV10-1 to TRBJ2-7, with D perhaps TRBD2 (6 bases). The CDR3 extends over 15 amino acids. V lost 3 bases, J lost 2 bases, and 14 bases lay in between. From germline, CDR1 is WNHNN and CDR2 SYGVQD (reference sequence). The CDR3 region has the DNA TGCGCCAGCAGTGATAGTCTCGGGAGTCCCTACGAGCAGTACGTC. Translated: CASSDSLGSPYEQYV.

The chain carries TRBV9 and TRBJ2-5; possible D gene TRBD1, 5 bases. Germline V gene sequence: CDR1 SGDLS, CDR2 YYNGEE. V lost 0 bases to trimming and J lost 1 base, with 7 bases between them. The CDR3 consists of 14 residues. This chain's CDR3 is CASSVGGSQETQYF. The CDR3 coding sequence is TGTGCCAGCAGCGTAGGGGGCAGCCAAGAGACCCAGTACTTC.

The gene calls are TRBV29-1 and TRBJ1-1; D not resolved. Germline V lookup: CDR1 SQVTM, CDR2 ANQGSEA. The CDR3 sequence is 9 residues long. V gave up 7 bases and J gave up 10 bases, with 10 bases separating them. The CDR3 loop is CSAGEGAFF. The CDR3, as DNA: TGCAGCGCTGGGGAGGGAGCTTTCTTT.

This clone turned up a few times. V gene TRBV11-2 combines with J gene TRBJ2-1, with 11 bases lining up with TRBD2. The CDR3 loop spans 15 amino acids. The V and J ends lost 4 bases and 3 bases, in that order; junction bases with no gene match: 2. Per germline, CDR1 SGHAT and CDR2 FQNNGV. The CDR3 is CASSSGTSGYNEQFF. In DNA, the CDR3 is TGTGCCAGCAGCTCCGGGACTAGCGGCTACAATGAGCAGTTCTTC.

The V gene is TRBV2, the J gene TRBJ2-1, with 11 nucleotides matching TRBD2. The germline V gene has CDR1 SNHLY and CDR2 FYNNEI. Trimming cost V 11 bases and J 4 bases; bases outside gene matches: 10. The CDR3 is 15 amino acids. The CDR3 DNA follows: TGTGCCGGCACCGAGGGACTAGCGGTTTACAATGAGCAGTTCTTC. This sequence encodes CAGTEGLAVYNEQFF.